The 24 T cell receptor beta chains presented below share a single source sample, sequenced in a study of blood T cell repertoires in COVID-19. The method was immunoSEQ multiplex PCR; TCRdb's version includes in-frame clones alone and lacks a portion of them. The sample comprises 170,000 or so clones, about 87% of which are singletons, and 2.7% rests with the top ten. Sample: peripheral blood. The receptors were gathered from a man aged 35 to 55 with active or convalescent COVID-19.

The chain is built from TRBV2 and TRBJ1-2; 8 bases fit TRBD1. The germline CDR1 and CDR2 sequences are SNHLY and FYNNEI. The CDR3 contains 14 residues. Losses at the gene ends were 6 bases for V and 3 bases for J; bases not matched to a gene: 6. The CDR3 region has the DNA TGTGCCAGCAGCAGGGACAGGAGCTACTATGGCTACACCTTC. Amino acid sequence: CASSRDRSYYGYTF. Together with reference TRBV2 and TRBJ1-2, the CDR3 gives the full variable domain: EPEVTQTPSHQVTQMGQEVILRCVPISNHLYFYWYRQILGQKVEFLVSFYNNEISEKSEIFDDQFSVERPDGSNFTLKIRSTKLEDSAMYFCASSRDRSYYGYTFGSGTRLTVV.

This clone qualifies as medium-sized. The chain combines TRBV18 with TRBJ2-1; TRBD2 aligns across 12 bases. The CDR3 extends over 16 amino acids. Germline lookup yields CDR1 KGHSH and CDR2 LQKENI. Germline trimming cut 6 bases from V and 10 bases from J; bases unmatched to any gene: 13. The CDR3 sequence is CASSPSPSGGALEQFF. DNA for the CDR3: TGTGCCAGCTCCCCGAGCCCTAGCGGGGGGGCCCTGGAGCAGTTCTTC.

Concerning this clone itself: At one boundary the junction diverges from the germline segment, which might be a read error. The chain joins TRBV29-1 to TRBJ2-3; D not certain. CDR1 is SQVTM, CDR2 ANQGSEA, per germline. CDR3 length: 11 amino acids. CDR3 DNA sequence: TGCAGCGTTGAGAACACAAATACGCAGTATTTT. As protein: CSVENTNTQYF.

The CDR3 loop is CASSFTGAFQPQHF. DNA for the CDR3: TGTGCCAGCAGTTTTACAGGGGCCTTCCAACCCCAGCATTTT. J is TRBJ1-5 and V is TRBV27, with 7 positions matching TRBD1. The CDR3 covers 14 residues. With V trimmed by 3 bases and J by 10 bases, 9 bases remained unmatched. CDR1 is MNHEY, CDR2 SMNVEV, per germline (reference sequence).

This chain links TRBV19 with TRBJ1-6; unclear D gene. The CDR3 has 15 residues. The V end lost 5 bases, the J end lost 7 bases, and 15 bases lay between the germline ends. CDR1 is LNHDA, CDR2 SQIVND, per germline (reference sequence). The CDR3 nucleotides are TGTGCCAGTAGTTCCTATTCGGGTCTCAATTCACCCCTCCACTTT. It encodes CASSSYSGLNSPLHF.

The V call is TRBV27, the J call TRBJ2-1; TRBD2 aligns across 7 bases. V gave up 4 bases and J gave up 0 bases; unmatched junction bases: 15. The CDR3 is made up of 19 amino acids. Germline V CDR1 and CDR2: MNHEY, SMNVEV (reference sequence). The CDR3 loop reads CASSSLTLPSGGSYNEQFF. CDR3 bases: TGTGCCAGCAGTTCACTTACCCTCCCCTCGGGGGGCTCCTACAATGAGCAGTTCTTC.

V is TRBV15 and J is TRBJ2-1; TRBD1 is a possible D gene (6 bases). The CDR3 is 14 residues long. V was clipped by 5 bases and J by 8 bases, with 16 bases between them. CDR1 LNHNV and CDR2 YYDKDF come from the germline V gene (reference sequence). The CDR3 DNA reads TGTGCCACCAGCTTAAATCCACAGGGCGATGAGCAGTTCTTC. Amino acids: CATSLNPQGDEQFF.

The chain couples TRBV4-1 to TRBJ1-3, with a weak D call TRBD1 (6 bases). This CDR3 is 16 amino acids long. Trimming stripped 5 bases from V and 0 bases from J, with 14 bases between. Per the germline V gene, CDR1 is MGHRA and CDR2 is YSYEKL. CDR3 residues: CASSYRDTISGNTIYF. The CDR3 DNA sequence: TGCGCCAGCAGCTACCGGGACACAATCTCTGGAAACACCATATATTTT.

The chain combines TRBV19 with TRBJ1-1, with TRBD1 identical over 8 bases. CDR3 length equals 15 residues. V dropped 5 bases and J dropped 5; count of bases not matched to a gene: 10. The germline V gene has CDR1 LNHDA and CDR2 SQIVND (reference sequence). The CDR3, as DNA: TGTGCCAGTAGTCCTATTCAGGGGGCGAAGACTGAAGCTTTCTTT. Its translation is CASSPIQGAKTEAFF.

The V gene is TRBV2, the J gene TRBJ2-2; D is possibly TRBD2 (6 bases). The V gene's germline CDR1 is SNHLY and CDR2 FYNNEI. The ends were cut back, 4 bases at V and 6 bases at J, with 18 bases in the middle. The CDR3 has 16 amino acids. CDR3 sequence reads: CASSGRRAGDAGELFF. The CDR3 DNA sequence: TGTGCCAGCAGTGGTAGGCGAGCGGGCGACGCCGGGGAGCTGTTTTTT.

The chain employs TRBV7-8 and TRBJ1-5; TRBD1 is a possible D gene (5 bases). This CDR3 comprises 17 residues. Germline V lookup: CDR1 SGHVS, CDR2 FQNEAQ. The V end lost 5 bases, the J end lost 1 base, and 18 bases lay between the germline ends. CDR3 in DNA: TGTGCCAGCAGCGAAACCACAGGTTTGGGGAGCAATCAGCCCCAGCATTTT. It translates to CASSETTGLGSNQPQHF.

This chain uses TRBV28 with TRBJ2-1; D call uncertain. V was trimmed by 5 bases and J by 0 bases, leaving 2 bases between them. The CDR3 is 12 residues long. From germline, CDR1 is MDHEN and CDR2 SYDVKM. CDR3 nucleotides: TGTGCCAGCAGTCTCTCCTACAATGAGCAGTTCTTC. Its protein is CASSLSYNEQFF.

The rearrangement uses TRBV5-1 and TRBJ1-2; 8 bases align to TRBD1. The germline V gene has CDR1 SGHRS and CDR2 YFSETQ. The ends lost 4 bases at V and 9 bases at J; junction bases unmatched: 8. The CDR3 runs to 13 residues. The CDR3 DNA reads TGCGCCAGCAGCCTAGGACAGGGATCAAGCTACACCTTC. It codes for CASSLGQGSSYTF.

CDR3 in amino acids: CASSSSTGNSPLHF. The CDR3 region has the DNA TGTGCCAGCAGCTCCAGTACGGGAAATTCACCCCTCCACTTT. The V gene is TRBV7-2, the J gene TRBJ1-6; D gene unclear. Trimming took off 4 bases at V and 7 bases at J, with 11 bases between the two ends. CDR3 length: 14 residues. CDR1 and CDR2 (germline): SGHTA, FQGNSA.

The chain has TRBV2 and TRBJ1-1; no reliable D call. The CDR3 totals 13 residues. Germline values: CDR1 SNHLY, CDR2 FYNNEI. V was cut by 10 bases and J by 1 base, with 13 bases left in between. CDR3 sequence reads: CANTGAENTEAFF. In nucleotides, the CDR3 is TGTGCCAACACCGGCGCGGAGAACACTGAAGCTTTCTTT.

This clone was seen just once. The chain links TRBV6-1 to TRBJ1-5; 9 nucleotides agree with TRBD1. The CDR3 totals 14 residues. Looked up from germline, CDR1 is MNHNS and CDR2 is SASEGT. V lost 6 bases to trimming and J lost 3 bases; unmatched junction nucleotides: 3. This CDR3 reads CASSGQGLNQPQHF. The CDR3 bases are TGTGCCAGCAGCGGACAGGGGCTCAATCAGCCCCAGCATTTT.

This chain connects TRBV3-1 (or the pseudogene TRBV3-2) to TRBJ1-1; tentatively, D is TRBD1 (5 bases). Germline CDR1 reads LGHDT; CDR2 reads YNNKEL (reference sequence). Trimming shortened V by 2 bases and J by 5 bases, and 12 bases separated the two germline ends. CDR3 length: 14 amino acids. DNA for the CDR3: TGTGCCAGCAGCCAACACACAGGAGGGACTGAAGCTTTCTTT. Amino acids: CASSQHTGGTEAFF.

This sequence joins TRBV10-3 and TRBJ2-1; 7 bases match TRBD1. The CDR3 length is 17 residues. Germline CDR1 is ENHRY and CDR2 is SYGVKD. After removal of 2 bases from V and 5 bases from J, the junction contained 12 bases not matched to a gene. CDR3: CAISEPNPGQWNNEQFF. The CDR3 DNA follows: TGTGCCATCAGTGAGCCAAATCCGGGACAGTGGAACAATGAGCAGTTCTTC.

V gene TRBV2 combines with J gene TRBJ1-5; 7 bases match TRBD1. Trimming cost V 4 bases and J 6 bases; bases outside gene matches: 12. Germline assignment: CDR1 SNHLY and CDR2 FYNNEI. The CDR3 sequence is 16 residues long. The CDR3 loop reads CASSVSPGGIGQPQHF. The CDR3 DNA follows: TGTGCCAGCAGTGTTAGCCCAGGGGGAATAGGTCAGCCCCAGCATTTT.

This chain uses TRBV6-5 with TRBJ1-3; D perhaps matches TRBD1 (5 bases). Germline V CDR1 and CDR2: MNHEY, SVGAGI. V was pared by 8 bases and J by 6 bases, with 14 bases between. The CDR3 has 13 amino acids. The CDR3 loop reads CASVVQGLNTIYF. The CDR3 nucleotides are TGTGCCAGCGTAGTTCAGGGTCTAAACACCATATATTTT.

The CDR3 spells CASSKSGLAGVGSYEQYF. In DNA form, the CDR3 reads TGTGCCAGCAGCAAATCCGGACTAGCGGGGGTAGGTTCCTACGAGCAGTACTTC. This chain uses TRBV11-2 with TRBJ2-7, with 13 bases that match TRBD2. CDR3 size: 18 residues. Germline assignment: CDR1 SGHAT and CDR2 FQNNGV. V lost 5 bases and J lost 1; bases outside the gene matches: 11.

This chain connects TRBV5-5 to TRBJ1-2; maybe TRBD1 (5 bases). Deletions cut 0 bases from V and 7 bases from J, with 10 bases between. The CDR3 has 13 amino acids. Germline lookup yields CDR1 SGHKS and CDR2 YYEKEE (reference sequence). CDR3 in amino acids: CASSLATGSGYTF. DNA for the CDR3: TGTGCCAGCAGCTTGGCCACAGGTAGTGGCTACACCTTC.

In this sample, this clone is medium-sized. The CDR3 protein is CASSPSGGDNQPQHF. The CDR3 DNA follows: TGCGCCAGCAGCCCCTCCGGGGGGGACAATCAGCCCCAGCATTTT. The chain uses TRBV4-3 and TRBJ1-5; D perhaps matches TRBD1 (5 bases). The V gene lost 4 bases and the J gene lost 3 bases, with 13 bases spanning the gap. The CDR3 has 15 amino acids. Germline-derived CDR1 and CDR2 are LGHNA and YSLEER.

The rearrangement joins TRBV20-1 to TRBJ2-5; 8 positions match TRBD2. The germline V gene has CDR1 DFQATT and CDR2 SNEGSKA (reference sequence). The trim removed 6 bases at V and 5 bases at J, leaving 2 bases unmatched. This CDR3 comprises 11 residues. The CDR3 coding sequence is TGCAGTGCCGGGGGGGTGGAGACCCAGTACTTC. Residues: CSAGGVETQYF.